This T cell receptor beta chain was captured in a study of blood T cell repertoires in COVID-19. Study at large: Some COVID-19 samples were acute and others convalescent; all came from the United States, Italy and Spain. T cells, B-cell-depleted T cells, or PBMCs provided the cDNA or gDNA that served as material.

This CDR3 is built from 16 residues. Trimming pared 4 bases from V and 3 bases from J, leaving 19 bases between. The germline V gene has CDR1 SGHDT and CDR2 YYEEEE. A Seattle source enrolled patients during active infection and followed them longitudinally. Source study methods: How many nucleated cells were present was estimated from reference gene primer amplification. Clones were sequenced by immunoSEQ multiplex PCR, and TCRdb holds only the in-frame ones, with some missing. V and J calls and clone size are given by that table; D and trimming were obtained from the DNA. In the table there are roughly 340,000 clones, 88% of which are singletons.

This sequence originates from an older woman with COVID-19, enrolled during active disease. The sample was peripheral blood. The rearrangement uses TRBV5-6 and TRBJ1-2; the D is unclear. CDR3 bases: TGTGCCAGCAGCCCCATTTACTTTTTGGAGGACTATGGCTACACCTTC. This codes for CASSPIYFLEDYGYTF.